The 7 T cell receptor beta chains reported below all come from one sample, sequenced in a study of shared clonotypes between healthy human individuals. TCRdb's copy holds only in-frame clones and misses some; the assay was immunoSEQ multiplex PCR. The sample has approximately 840,000 clones, 90% to 98% seen once. Naive CD8 cells lacked CD45RO and underwent positive selection for CCR7, leaving out terminally differentiated effector memory CD45RA+ cells. Material for sequencing was naive CD8+ T cells sorted from blood. These TCRs come from a man aged 25 to 40 in good health.

The chain joins TRBV5-4 to TRBJ2-2; the match to TRBD2 covers 12 bases. The CDR3 extends over 15 amino acids. Germline V gene lookup returns CDR1 SGHNT and CDR2 YYREEE (reference sequence). After removal of 4 bases from V and 5 bases from J, the junction contained 3 bases not matched to a gene. The CDR3 DNA follows: TGTGCCAGCAGCCCCACTAGCGGGAGGACCGGGGAGCTGTTTTTT. Translated, it gives CASSPTSGRTGELFF.

This chain links TRBV5-4 with TRBJ2-7; D gene unclear. The V gene lost 0 bases and the J gene lost 5 bases, with 12 bases spanning the gap. The CDR3 extends over 14 amino acids. Germline V gene lookup returns CDR1 SGHNT and CDR2 YYREEE (reference sequence). The CDR3 nucleotides read TGTGCCAGCAGCTTGGTGGTAACAGTAAACGAGCAGTACTTC. Its translation is CASSLVVTVNEQYF.

This rearrangement joins TRBV27 to TRBJ2-6; TRBD2 is a possible D gene (5 bases). The CDR3 runs 16 residues. V shed 5 bases and J shed 2 bases, with 13 bases lying between them. Germline CDR1 MNHEY, CDR2 SMNVEV (reference sequence). DNA for the CDR3: TGTGCCAGCAGTCCTATCGGGGTTACTGGGGCCAACGTCCTGACTTTC. Amino acid sequence: CASSPIGVTGANVLTF.

This clone came up a few times. This specimen includes other DNA sequences encoding the same CDR3. V usage is TRBV29-1 and J usage is TRBJ1-2; D gene ambiguous. The V and J ends lost 0 bases and 8 bases respectively, with 7 bases between them. The V gene's germline CDR1 is SQVTM and CDR2 ANQGSEA. CDR3 length: 11 residues. CDR3 sequence reads: CSVEDREGYTF. The CDR3 bases are TGCAGCGTTGAAGATCGTGAAGGCTACACCTTC.

This chain joins TRBV28 and TRBJ2-7, with a weak D call TRBD1 (5 bases). The ends were cut back, 5 bases at V and 3 bases at J, with 20 bases in the middle. The CDR3 loop spans 16 amino acids. The germline V gene has CDR1 MDHEN and CDR2 SYDVKM. The CDR3 loop reads CASSTAGLPGVYEQYF. CDR3 sequence (DNA): TGTGCCAGCAGTACCGCAGGGCTACCTGGGGTCTACGAGCAGTACTTC.

With regard to this clone: Other nucleotide sequences from this sample produce the same CDR3. The chain couples TRBV2 to TRBJ1-5; perhaps TRBD1 as D (5 bases). Trimming cost V 5 bases and J 4 bases, with 9 bases left between them. Per germline, CDR1 SNHLY and CDR2 FYNNEI. The CDR3 is 13 residues long. CDR3 region: CASSPEGNQPQHF. The CDR3 DNA reads TGTGCCAGCAGTCCGGAGGGGAATCAGCCCCAGCATTTT.

The rearrangement uses TRBV5-8 and TRBJ1-2, with D perhaps matching TRBD1 (5 bases). Germline CDR1 reads SGHTS; CDR2 reads YDEGEE. Trimming removed 4 bases at V and 1 base at J, with 20 bases between. This CDR3 comprises 17 residues. CDR3 in DNA: TGTGCCAGCAGCCCACCGCAGGACACGAGATTTAACTATGGCTACACCTTC. As protein: CASSPPQDTRFNYGYTF.